Shown below are 30 T cell receptor beta chains from a single sample sequenced in a study of T cell responses to AZD1222 COVID-19 vaccine. Sequenced by immunoSEQ multiplex PCR; TCRdb stores in-frame clones only, minus some. The data show some 130,000 clones, 80% to 90% seen once. The sequences come from peripheral blood, collected 28 days after the second AZD1222 dose. These receptors were taken from an adult who received the AZD1222 COVID-19 vaccine.

This clone was recorded a few times. CDR3 residues: CASSLETPGQGSSPLHF. The CDR3 nucleotides read TGCGCCAGCAGCCTTGAAACCCCGGGACAGGGTAGTTCACCCCTCCACTTT. The J gene is TRBJ1-6, the V gene TRBV4-3; 9 bases are a match to TRBD1. The V gene's germline CDR1 is LGHNA and CDR2 YSLEER. The V gene end was trimmed by 4 bases and the J gene end by 9 bases; junction bases not matched to a gene: 13. The CDR3 contains 17 residues.

The V and J genes are TRBV7-8 and TRBJ2-1, with 11 bases lining up with TRBD2. CDR1 SGHVS and CDR2 FQNEAQ come from the germline V gene. The CDR3 has 16 amino acids. Trimming removed 0 bases from V and 5 bases from J; junction bases left unmatched: 3. CDR3 loop: CASSLAGLAVNNEQFF. Written as DNA, the CDR3 is TGTGCCAGCAGCTTAGCGGGACTAGCGGTTAACAATGAGCAGTTCTTC. Full variable domain (missing parts from reference TRBV7-8 and TRBJ2-1): GAGVSQSPRYKVAKRGQDVALRCDPISGHVSLFWYQQALGQGPEFLTYFQNEAQLDKSGLPSDRFFAERPEGSVSTLKIQRTQQEDSAVYLCASSLAGLAVNNEQFFGPGTRLTVL.

The chain couples TRBV11-2 to TRBJ2-1, with D unclear. Trimming took 2 bases from V and 9 from J, leaving 11 bases between them. The CDR3 totals 13 residues. Looked up from germline, CDR1 is SGHAT and CDR2 is FQNNGV. CDR3 in amino acids: CASSLIVAGEQFF. The CDR3 bases are TGTGCCAGCAGCTTAATTGTAGCCGGTGAGCAGTTCTTC.

This rearrangement joins TRBV27 to TRBJ2-1, with 9 bases that match TRBD2. Germline V lookup: CDR1 MNHEY, CDR2 SMNVEV (reference sequence). CDR3 length equals 16 residues. Trimming at V came to 7 bases and at J to 7 bases, leaving 14 bases not matched to a gene. The CDR3 coding sequence is TGTGCCAGCACCCTAGGGGCGGGAGGGCTAGGAAATGAGCAGTTCTTC. Amino acids: CASTLGAGGLGNEQFF.

CDR3 loop: CASSQDGIGPQHF. The CDR3, as DNA: TGCGCCAGCAGCCAAGATGGAATTGGTCCCCAGCATTTT. This chain connects TRBV4-3 to TRBJ1-5; D not resolved. This CDR3 comprises 13 residues. Germline lookup yields CDR1 LGHNA and CDR2 YSLEER. Trimming stripped 0 bases from V and 10 bases from J, with 10 bases between.

About this clone itself: At one end the junction does not follow the germline gene, possibly because of a read error. The V and J genes are TRBV6-1 and TRBJ1-1; perhaps TRBD1 as D (5 bases). The CDR3 totals 15 residues. Germline V gene data show CDR1 as MNHNS and CDR2 as SASEGT. CDR3 nucleotide sequence: TGTGCCAGCAGTGAAGCCGGGGGACCGCGGGCTGAAGCTTTTTTT. Protein product: CASSEAGGPRAEAFF.

The gene calls are TRBV3-1 (or the pseudogene TRBV3-2) and TRBJ2-1; 7 bases fit TRBD2. V was pared by 0 bases and J by 6 bases, with 2 bases of the junction left unmatched. This CDR3 has 14 amino acids. The germline V gene encodes CDR1 LGHDT and CDR2 YNNKEL (reference sequence). The DNA of the CDR3 is TGTGCCAGCAGCCAAGAAGGGACTACCAATGAGCAGTTCTTC. This encodes CASSQEGTTNEQFF.

V is TRBV7-8 and J is TRBJ2-3, with 7 bases aligning to TRBD2. The CDR3 sequence is 20 residues long. The V gene's germline CDR1 is SGHVS and CDR2 FQNEAQ. V lost 0 bases, J lost 0 bases, and 15 bases stayed unmatched. CDR3 amino acids: CASSLALIGGRGTSTDTQYF. In DNA, the CDR3 is TGTGCCAGCAGCTTAGCGCTAATTGGCGGGAGAGGTACTAGCACAGATACGCAGTATTTT.

V is TRBV19 and J is TRBJ2-1; 11 bases agree with TRBD2. CDR1 is LNHDA and CDR2 is SQIVND in the germline V gene (reference sequence). J gave up 4 bases and V 9 bases, and 5 bases lay outside the gene matches. CDR3 size: 14 residues. The CDR3 coding sequence is TGTGCCAGCTCCCTAGCGGGGGGTTACAATGAGCAGTTCTTC. Protein sequence: CASSLAGGYNEQFF.

This clone was picked up one time. The chain employs TRBV15 and TRBJ1-2; D is possibly TRBD1 (6 bases). CDR3 length: 18 residues. V lost 0 bases and J lost 0, with 17 bases in between. CDR1 LNHNV and CDR2 YYDKDF come from the germline V gene (reference sequence). The CDR3 is CATSRDVAEGETNYGYTF. As DNA, the CDR3 is TGTGCCACCAGCAGAGATGTGGCAGAGGGGGAAACTAACTATGGCTACACCTTC.

The chain couples TRBV3-1 (or the pseudogene TRBV3-2) to TRBJ2-2, with a tentative D call TRBD2 (6 bases). Germline loops: CDR1 LGHDT, CDR2 YNNKEL (reference sequence). The CDR3 has 17 residues. The V end was cut by 4 bases, the J end by 4 bases, with 19 bases between. The CDR3 sequence is CASSPMWEAPSTGELFF. CDR3 nucleotides: TGTGCCAGCAGCCCTATGTGGGAGGCACCGAGCACCGGGGAGCTGTTTTTT.

The V and J genes are TRBV6-5 and TRBJ1-3; D may be TRBD1 (6 bases). Germline-derived CDR1 and CDR2 are MNHEY and SVGAGI. Trimming removed 5 bases at V and 4 bases at J, with 15 bases between. The CDR3 is made up of 15 amino acids. CDR3 in DNA: TGTGCCAGCAGTCGGGACAACAGGGCCGGAAACACCATATATTTT. It encodes CASSRDNRAGNTIYF.

The chain links TRBV19 to TRBJ2-3, with 10 nucleotides matching TRBD2. This CDR3 is 18 amino acids long. V was clipped by 8 bases and J by 0 bases; unmatched bases: 14. Germline CDR1 and CDR2: LNHDA and SQIVND (reference sequence). CDR3 in amino acids: CASQPGSGRAESTDTQYF. As DNA, the CDR3 is TGTGCCAGTCAACCGGGGAGCGGGAGGGCCGAGAGCACAGATACGCAGTATTTT.

The chain couples TRBV10-3 to TRBJ1-2; D possibly corresponds to TRBD1 (6 bases). Germline CDR1 and CDR2: ENHRY and SYGVKD. The CDR3 consists of 13 residues. Trimming cost V 3 bases and J 7 bases, with 12 bases left between them. The DNA of the CDR3 is TGTGCCATCAGTGACAGGGGCCAAGGTGGCTACACCTTC. Translated, it gives CAISDRGQGGYTF.

This clone was found a few times. DNA for the CDR3: TGTGCCAGCTCGCAGGAGGAGGGACAGGGGGCTAATGGATCACCCCTCCACTTT. Protein: CASSQEEGQGANGSPLHF. The chain recombines TRBV18 with TRBJ1-6; 12 bases line up with TRBD1. The V gene end was trimmed by 6 bases and the J gene end by 10 bases; junction bases not matched to a gene: 16. The CDR3 is 18 amino acids. Germline CDR1 is KGHSH and CDR2 is LQKENI.

The CDR3 protein is CASSLSRETQYF. Written as DNA, the CDR3 is TGTGCCAGCAGCTTATCTAGAGAGACCCAGTACTTC. The chain employs TRBV7-2 and TRBJ2-5; D ambiguous. The CDR3 spans 12 residues. Trimming took 2 bases from V and 4 from J, leaving 5 bases between them. Germline V CDR1 and CDR2: SGHTA, FQGNSA. The complete variable domain, with remaining parts taken from reference TRBV7-2 and TRBJ2-5, reads GAGVSQSPSNKVTEKGKDVELRCDPISGHTALYWYRQSLGQGLEFLIYFQGNSAPDKSGLPSDRFSAERTGGSVSTLTIQRTQQEDSAVYLCASSLSRETQYFGPGTRLLVL.

The V call is TRBV15, the J call TRBJ2-7; 10 bases fit TRBD2. There are 14 residues in the CDR3. V was clipped by 4 bases and J by 2 bases; unmatched bases: 2. The germline CDR1 and CDR2 sequences are LNHNV and YYDKDF (reference sequence). The CDR3 loop reads CATSKSGGAYEQYF. The CDR3 DNA sequence: TGTGCCACCAGCAAAAGCGGGGGGGCCTACGAGCAGTACTTC.

The chain has TRBV5-5 and TRBJ2-1; D gene ambiguous. This CDR3 spans 13 amino acids. Trimming stripped 0 bases from V and 12 bases from J, with 13 bases between. Germline-derived CDR1 and CDR2 are SGHKS and YYEKEE (reference sequence). This CDR3 is CASSLAGVLAQFF. As DNA, the CDR3 is TGTGCCAGCAGCTTGGCCGGAGTCTTAGCGCAGTTCTTC.

This chain links TRBV12-3 or TRBV12-4 with TRBJ1-5; TRBD1 is a possible D gene (5 bases). This CDR3 has 11 residues. The V end was cut by 5 bases, the J end by 9 bases, with 8 bases between. CDR3 region: CASSNGGPQHF. The CDR3 nucleotides read TGTGCCAGCAGTAACGGGGGGCCCCAGCATTTT.

The rearrangement links TRBV7-8 to TRBJ2-2; D might be TRBD2 (7 bases). V gave up 0 bases and J gave up 3 bases, with 11 bases separating them. CDR1 and CDR2 from the germline V gene are SGHVS and FQNEAQ. The CDR3 is 16 amino acids. CDR3 DNA: TGTGCCAGCAGCTTAGCGAGCGGGACACACACCGGGGAGCTGTTTTTT. This gives the protein CASSLASGTHTGELFF.

The CDR3 loop reads CASSLGQENQPQHF. The CDR3 coding sequence is TGCGCCAGCAGCTTGGGACAGGAAAATCAGCCCCAGCATTTT. The chain recombines TRBV5-1 with TRBJ1-5, with D perhaps matching TRBD1 (6 bases). This CDR3 region has 14 residues. Trimming left V 0 bases short and J 4 bases short, with 8 bases between. CDR1 SGHRS and CDR2 YFSETQ come from the germline V gene.

The CDR3 region has the DNA TGTGCCAGCAGCCTCCAGGACAGGGGTTATAATTCACCCCTCCACTTT. This encodes CASSLQDRGYNSPLHF. The rearrangement links TRBV7-3 to TRBJ1-6, with 9 bases fitting TRBD1. Trimming cost V 5 bases and J 4 bases; bases outside gene matches: 6. The germline V gene encodes CDR1 SGHTA and CDR2 FQGTGA. The CDR3 is made up of 16 amino acids.

The chain uses TRBV10-3 and TRBJ2-7, with 9 bases fitting TRBD1. Germline V gene data show CDR1 as ENHRY and CDR2 as SYGVKD. Trimming cost V 6 bases and J 0 bases; bases outside gene matches: 3. The CDR3 loop spans 14 amino acids. The CDR3 DNA reads TGTGCCATCAGGCCGGGACAGGGCTCCTACGAGCAGTACTTC. Translated: CAIRPGQGSYEQYF.

The CDR3: CASSVNRGENYGYTF. The CDR3, as DNA: TGTGCCAGCAGCGTAAATAGAGGGGAAAACTATGGCTACACCTTC. The chain has TRBV7-2 and TRBJ1-2; D is possibly TRBD1 (5 bases). V was clipped by 5 bases and J by 2 bases, with 15 bases between them. The CDR3 spans 15 residues. Per germline, CDR1 SGHTA and CDR2 FQGNSA.

The chain couples TRBV15 to TRBJ2-7; no reliable D call. Trimming removed 0 bases from V and 3 bases from J, with 6 bases in between. The CDR3 sequence is 13 residues long. Germline V gene sequence: CDR1 LNHNV, CDR2 YYDKDF (reference sequence). DNA for the CDR3: TGTGCCACCAGCAGAGATAGAAACTACGAGCAGTACTTC. Translation: CATSRDRNYEQYF. Based on the CDR3 plus reference TRBV15 and TRBJ2-7, the full variable domain is DAMVIQNPRYQVTQFGKPVTLSCSQTLNHNVMYWYQQKSSQAPKLLFHYYDKDFNNEADTPDNFQSRRPNTSFCFLDIRSPGLGDTAMYLCATSRDRNYEQYFGPGTRLTVT.

The chain has TRBV30 and TRBJ1-6; 8 nucleotides agree with TRBD1. Germline values: CDR1 GTSNPN, CDR2 SVGIG (reference sequence). Trimming took 5 bases from V and 10 from J; bases not matched to a gene: 7. CDR3 length: 13 amino acids. The CDR3 region has the DNA TGTGCCTGGTCCAGGGGGCAAGGATCACCCCTCCACTTT. Its protein is CAWSRGQGSPLHF.

This clone has only a few counts. The V and J genes are TRBV5-1 and TRBJ1-5; unclear D gene. The CDR3 runs to 13 residues. V lost 0 bases and J 7 bases, leaving 8 bases between the germline ends. Germline loops: CDR1 SGHRS, CDR2 YFSETQ. CDR3 DNA sequence: TGCGCCAGCAGCTTGGGGCTCAGACAGCCCCAGCATTTT. This encodes CASSLGLRQPQHF. The whole variable domain, filled in from reference TRBV5-1 and TRBJ1-5, reads KAGVTQTPRYLIKTRGQQVTLSCSPISGHRSVSWYQQTPGQGLQFLFEYFSETQRNKGNFPGRFSGRQFSNSRSEMNVSTLELGDSALYLCASSLGLRQPQHFGDGTRLSIL.

The chain carries TRBV4-1 and TRBJ1-5; TRBD1 is a possible D gene (6 bases). V lost 3 bases and J lost 0, with 12 bases in between. Germline loops: CDR1 MGHRA, CDR2 YSYEKL. The CDR3 loop spans 16 amino acids. CDR3 protein: CASSQVGQLSNQPQHF. The CDR3 coding sequence is TGCGCCAGCAGCCAGGTTGGACAGCTTAGCAATCAGCCCCAGCATTTT.

The chain joins TRBV4-1 to TRBJ2-6; D is unclear. V lost 2 bases to trimming and J lost 1 base, with 9 bases between them. Germline V gives CDR1 MGHRA, CDR2 YSYEKL. This CDR3 has 16 amino acids. The CDR3 nucleotides read TGCGCCAGCAGCCAATGGGCCCGTTCTGGGGCCAACGTCCTGACTTTC. Translated, it gives CASSQWARSGANVLTF.

The gene calls are TRBV5-1 and TRBJ2-7, with 7 bases identical to TRBD1. The CDR3 length is 15 residues. Germline V lookup: CDR1 SGHRS, CDR2 YFSETQ. V was clipped by 4 bases and J by 3 bases; unmatched bases: 10. The chain's CDR3 is CASSATRGSFYEQYF. The CDR3 DNA follows: TGCGCCAGCAGCGCGACCAGGGGGTCCTTCTACGAGCAGTACTTC.